The sequence of this T cell receptor (beta chain) was determined in a study of PD-1 blockade in classical Hodgkin lymphoma. The CDR3 contains 13 residues. From germline, CDR1 is SQVTM and CDR2 ANQGSEA. V was pared by 4 bases and J by 6 bases, with 12 bases between. Concerning this clone: The antigen remains undetermined.

Relapse after autologous stem cell transplantation occurred in every patient, and brentuximab vedotin exposure varied. Using immunoSEQ multiplex PCR, the repertoire was profiled, and TCRdb retains in-frame clones only, with some absent. The sample has 14,000 to 15,000 clones, about 60% seen once; the top ten hold about 10%. The study, taken as a whole, reports: Any patient who commenced nivolumab under 1 year after ASCT was excluded.

The receptor's source is a human donor with classical Hodgkin lymphoma. The sequences come from peripheral blood mononuclear cells (PBMCs), collected at baseline. The chain couples TRBV29-1 to TRBJ1-4; D gene ambiguous. CDR3 sequence (DNA): TGCAGCGTTGGGCAGGTCGCAGATGAAAAACTGTTTTTT. Amino acid sequence: CSVGQVADEKLFF.